The 21 T cell receptor beta chains in this list originate from one sample, sequenced in a study of sequential checkpoint blockade in melanoma. The data were produced by immunoSEQ multiplex PCR, yet TCRdb's version contains in-frame clones alone and is incomplete. Of about 22,000 clones listed, around 30% were seen once; the top ten hold approximately 7%. Treatment: randomized to nivolumab then ipilimumab (arm A) or the reverse (arm B). Source: tumor tissue (inferred from file names), taken from a patient given nivolumab and ipilimumab in sequence. The receptor source for this set is a human donor with melanoma.

The genes are TRBV10-3 and TRBJ2-2; D gene uncertain. Trimming stripped 0 bases from V and 1 base from J, with 6 bases between. CDR3 length: 15 amino acids. Germline CDR1 reads ENHRY; CDR2 reads SYGVKD. The CDR3 protein is CAISESKLNTGELFF. CDR3 DNA sequence: TGTGCCATCAGTGAGTCGAAGCTGAACACCGGGGAGCTGTTTTTT.

This clone occurred many times. The rearrangement links TRBV4-1 to TRBJ2-3; D remains ambiguous. Germline values: CDR1 MGHRA, CDR2 YSYEKL. Between the trimmed V and J ends, which lost 0 bases and 0 bases, there was a span of 7 bases. This CDR3 region has 15 residues. The CDR3 DNA sequence: TGCGCCAGCAGCCAAGAACAGCTTAGCACAGATACGCAGTATTTT. This sequence encodes CASSQEQLSTDTQYF.

V and J are TRBV28 and TRBJ1-1, with 12 bases aligning to TRBD1. Germline trimming cut 3 bases from V and 5 bases from J; bases unmatched to any gene: 10. The CDR3 has 17 amino acids. Germline V gene lookup returns CDR1 MDHEN and CDR2 SYDVKM. DNA of the CDR3: TGTGCCAGCAGTTTGCCGGGACAGGGGGCGAAGAGGACTGAAGCTTTCTTT. This sequence encodes CASSLPGQGAKRTEAFF.

By frequency in the sample, this clone is medium-sized (0.01 to 0.1%). The V and J genes are TRBV9 and TRBJ2-5; weak D call: TRBD2 (6 bases). The CDR3 is made up of 14 amino acids. Germline loops: CDR1 SGDLS, CDR2 YYNGEE. The germline V and J ends were trimmed by 3 bases and 1 base, with 10 bases remaining between them. This CDR3 reads CASSEGLTQETQYF. CDR3 nucleotides: TGTGCCAGCAGCGAGGGACTCACCCAAGAGACCCAGTACTTC.

The chain has TRBV19 and TRBJ2-3, with 11 nucleotides matching TRBD2. The length of the CDR3 is 16 residues. Germline loops: CDR1 LNHDA, CDR2 SQIVND (reference sequence). Trimming removed 7 bases from V and 4 bases from J; junction bases left unmatched: 10. The CDR3 loop is CASTRLAGGHPDTQYF. DNA of the CDR3: TGTGCCAGTACCAGGTTAGCGGGAGGGCACCCAGATACGCAGTATTTT.

The chain combines TRBV14 with TRBJ1-1; 8 bases align to TRBD1. CDR1 and CDR2 (germline): SGHDN, FVKESK. The CDR3 has 14 amino acids. The V gene end was trimmed by 4 bases and the J gene end by 4 bases; junction bases not matched to a gene: 5. The CDR3 loop reads CASSPDRGGTEAFF. The CDR3 DNA sequence: TGTGCCAGCAGCCCCGACAGGGGCGGCACTGAAGCTTTCTTT. Filled out from reference TRBV14 and TRBJ1-1, the complete variable domain reads EAGVTQFPSHSVIEKGQTVTLRCDPISGHDNLYWYRRVMGKEIKFLLHFVKESKQDESGMPNNRFLAERTGGTYSTLKVQPAELEDSGVYFCASSPDRGGTEAFFGQGTRLTVV.

As for this clone: Other DNA variants within this sample encode the same CDR3. The chain is built from TRBV18 and TRBJ2-7; D is uncertain. The CDR3 consists of 13 residues. The V gene's germline CDR1 is KGHSH and CDR2 LQKENI. The V end was cut by 3 bases, the J end by 0 bases, with 6 bases between. CDR3 DNA: TGTGCCAGCTCACCCCCTAGCTCCTACGAGCAGTACTTC. Translation: CASSPPSSYEQYF.

The chain links TRBV12-2 to TRBJ2-3; the table's TRBD2 call for D was not verified on the DNA. TRBV12-2 constitutes a pseudogene. The CDR3 has 14 amino acids. As DNA, the CDR3 is TGTGCCACCCAGAGCGGCCCTAGCACAGATACGCAGTATTTT. This codes for CATQSGPSTDTQYF.

This clone was detected ten times or more. V usage is TRBV4-1 and J usage is TRBJ2-7, with 10 bases matching TRBD2. V gave up 1 base and J gave up 2 bases; unmatched junction bases: 2. Looked up from germline, CDR1 is MGHRA and CDR2 is YSYEKL. The CDR3 is 15 amino acids. The CDR3 region is CASSQVAGGPYEQYF. The CDR3 bases are TGCGCCAGCAGCCAAGTAGCGGGGGGCCCCTACGAGCAGTACTTC.

A remark on this clone: A junction boundary mismatches the germline segment, possibly from a read error. The V call is TRBV11-3, the J call TRBJ2-1; 8 bases fit TRBD2. The CDR3 is 16 amino acids. Germline-derived CDR1 and CDR2 are SGHNT and YENEEA. Written as DNA, the CDR3 is TGTGCCAGAAGCTTACGGGGGGGCCCTGTCGGGGATGAGCAGTTCTTC. It yields the protein CARSLRGGPVGDEQFF.

This clone was counted a few times. The chain carries TRBV1 and TRBJ2-5; the table names TRBD2, a call not compared with the DNA. TRBV1 is a known pseudogene. This CDR3 contains 13 residues. CDR3 protein: CASSQTRLETQYF. The CDR3 DNA sequence: TGCGCCAGCAGCCAAACTAGATTGGAGACCCAGTACTTC.

J is TRBJ2-7 and V is TRBV11-3, with D possibly matching TRBD1 (6 bases). CDR3 size: 14 residues. V dropped 7 bases and J dropped 1 base, with 14 bases sitting between them. Germline lookup yields CDR1 SGHNT and CDR2 YENEEA. Here the CDR3 reads CASNSGHMSYEQYF. The CDR3 DNA reads TGTGCCAGCAACTCGGGACATATGTCCTACGAGCAGTACTTC.

This clone was counted between two and nine times. The chain uses TRBV28 and TRBJ2-1, with TRBD2 matching 8 bases. Germline V CDR1 and CDR2: MDHEN, SYDVKM. This CDR3 contains 16 residues. The J segment lost 6 bases and the V segment lost 0 bases, leaving 7 bases of the junction unmatched. The CDR3 is CASSLWAGGGINEQFF. In DNA, the CDR3 is TGTGCCAGCAGTTTATGGGCGGGAGGTGGGATCAATGAGCAGTTCTTC. Supplemented by reference TRBV28 and TRBJ2-1, the full variable domain reads DVKVTQSSRYLVKRTGEKVFLECVQDMDHENMFWYRQDPGLGLRLIYFSYDVKMKEKGDIPEGYSVSREKKERFSLILESASTNQTSMYLCASSLWAGGGINEQFFGPGTRLTVL.

This clone was seen more than once but under ten times. The genes are TRBV6-8 and TRBJ2-5; perhaps TRBD2 as D (6 bases). CDR3 length: 18 residues. CDR1 MNHGY and CDR2 SAAAGT come from the germline V gene. V lost 0 bases to trimming and J lost 4 bases, with 21 bases between them. This CDR3 reads CASSYSKGRRDWGETQYF. Written as DNA, the CDR3 is TGTGCCAGCAGTTACTCGAAGGGACGGCGGGACTGGGGAGAGACCCAGTACTTC.

This clone was picked up a small number of times. This chain links TRBV11-3 with TRBJ2-2; 7 positions match TRBD1. The CDR3 totals 16 residues. CDR1 SGHNT and CDR2 YENEEA come from the germline V gene. The V and J ends lost 5 bases and 4 bases, in that order; junction bases with no gene match: 10. DNA of the CDR3: TGTGCCAGCAGCGAAAGGGACAGCACGGGCACCGGGGAGCTGTTTTTT. Its translation: CASSERDSTGTGELFF.

There are a few counts of this clone. The rearrangement joins TRBV2 to TRBJ2-7; TRBD1 is a possible D gene (5 bases). V gave up 4 bases and J gave up 3 bases, with 7 bases separating them. The CDR3 consists of 12 residues. Germline CDR1 and CDR2: SNHLY and FYNNEI. The CDR3 DNA follows: TGTGCCAGCAGTGTTCAGGGCTACGAGCAGTACTTC. Translation gives CASSVQGYEQYF.

The genes are TRBV7-6 and TRBJ2-5, with D perhaps matching TRBD1 (6 bases). The CDR3 covers 15 residues. V gave up 7 bases and J gave up 4 bases, with 19 bases separating them. Germline assignment: CDR1 SGHVS and CDR2 FNYEAQ. CDR3 residues: CASTPFSQGSETQYF. CDR3 bases: TGTGCCAGCACCCCGTTCTCACAGGGTTCAGAGACCCAGTACTTC.

The chain uses TRBV6-8 and TRBJ1-2; no clear D gene. CDR1 MNHGY and CDR2 SAAAGT come from the germline V gene. The CDR3 sequence is 14 residues long. V gave up 6 bases and J gave up 0 bases, with 11 bases separating them. The DNA of the CDR3 is TGTGCCAGCAGCGTTGACTTGGCTAACTATGGCTACACCTTC. Encoded protein: CASSVDLANYGYTF.

The rearrangement uses TRBV6-8 and TRBJ1-2, with D possibly matching TRBD1 (6 bases). The CDR3 extends over 14 amino acids. Germline loops: CDR1 MNHGY, CDR2 SAAAGT. V lost 4 bases and J 4 bases, leaving 13 bases between the germline ends. CDR3 sequence: CASSLKTGSYGYTF. The CDR3 DNA reads TGTGCCAGCAGTTTAAAAACAGGGTCCTATGGCTACACCTTC.

This clone was observed a handful of times. The chain couples TRBV11-3 to TRBJ1-5; 7 nucleotides agree with TRBD1. Per the germline V gene, CDR1 is SGHNT and CDR2 is YENEEA. This CDR3 has 14 residues. The trim removed 4 bases at V and 3 bases at J, leaving 3 bases unmatched. In DNA form, the CDR3 reads TGTGCCAGCAGCTGGGACAGAACCAATCAGCCCCAGCATTTT. Translating it yields CASSWDRTNQPQHF.

This clone appeared a few times. V usage is TRBV11-3 and J usage is TRBJ1-1; 10 bases match TRBD1. With V trimmed by 5 bases and J by 4 bases, 4 bases remained unmatched. The length of the CDR3 is 14 residues. Germline loops: CDR1 SGHNT, CDR2 YENEEA. DNA of the CDR3: TGTGCCAGCAGCCAAAGGACAGGGGGCACTGAAGCTTTCTTT. Translated, it gives CASSQRTGGTEAFF.